This T cell receptor beta chain emerged from a study of CD8 T cells in Susac syndrome. The overall study: Blood was drawn from Susac syndrome patients while they were therapy-naive, on corticosteroids, or on intravenous immunoglobulin alone.

Losses at the gene ends were 6 bases for V and 1 base for J; bases not matched to a gene: 2. This CDR3 is built from 13 residues. CDR1 is SNHLY and CDR2 is FYNNEI in the germline V gene. Random hexamers were used to reverse transcribe 0.5 to 1 ug of RNA. MiXCR, applied by TCRdb to the immunoSEQ multiplex PCR reads, yields one record per CDR3 protein. The table includes 130,000 to 150,000 distinct CDR3 sequences, approximately 96% detected once. The sample was CD4+ T cells from PBMCs. The TCR comes from a human donor with Susac syndrome. The rearrangement joins TRBV2 to TRBJ2-7; 8 bases line up with TRBD1. This CDR3 is CASSRDRSYEQYF. The CDR3 coding sequence is TGTGCCAGCAGCCGGGACAGGTCCTACGAGCAGTACTTC.